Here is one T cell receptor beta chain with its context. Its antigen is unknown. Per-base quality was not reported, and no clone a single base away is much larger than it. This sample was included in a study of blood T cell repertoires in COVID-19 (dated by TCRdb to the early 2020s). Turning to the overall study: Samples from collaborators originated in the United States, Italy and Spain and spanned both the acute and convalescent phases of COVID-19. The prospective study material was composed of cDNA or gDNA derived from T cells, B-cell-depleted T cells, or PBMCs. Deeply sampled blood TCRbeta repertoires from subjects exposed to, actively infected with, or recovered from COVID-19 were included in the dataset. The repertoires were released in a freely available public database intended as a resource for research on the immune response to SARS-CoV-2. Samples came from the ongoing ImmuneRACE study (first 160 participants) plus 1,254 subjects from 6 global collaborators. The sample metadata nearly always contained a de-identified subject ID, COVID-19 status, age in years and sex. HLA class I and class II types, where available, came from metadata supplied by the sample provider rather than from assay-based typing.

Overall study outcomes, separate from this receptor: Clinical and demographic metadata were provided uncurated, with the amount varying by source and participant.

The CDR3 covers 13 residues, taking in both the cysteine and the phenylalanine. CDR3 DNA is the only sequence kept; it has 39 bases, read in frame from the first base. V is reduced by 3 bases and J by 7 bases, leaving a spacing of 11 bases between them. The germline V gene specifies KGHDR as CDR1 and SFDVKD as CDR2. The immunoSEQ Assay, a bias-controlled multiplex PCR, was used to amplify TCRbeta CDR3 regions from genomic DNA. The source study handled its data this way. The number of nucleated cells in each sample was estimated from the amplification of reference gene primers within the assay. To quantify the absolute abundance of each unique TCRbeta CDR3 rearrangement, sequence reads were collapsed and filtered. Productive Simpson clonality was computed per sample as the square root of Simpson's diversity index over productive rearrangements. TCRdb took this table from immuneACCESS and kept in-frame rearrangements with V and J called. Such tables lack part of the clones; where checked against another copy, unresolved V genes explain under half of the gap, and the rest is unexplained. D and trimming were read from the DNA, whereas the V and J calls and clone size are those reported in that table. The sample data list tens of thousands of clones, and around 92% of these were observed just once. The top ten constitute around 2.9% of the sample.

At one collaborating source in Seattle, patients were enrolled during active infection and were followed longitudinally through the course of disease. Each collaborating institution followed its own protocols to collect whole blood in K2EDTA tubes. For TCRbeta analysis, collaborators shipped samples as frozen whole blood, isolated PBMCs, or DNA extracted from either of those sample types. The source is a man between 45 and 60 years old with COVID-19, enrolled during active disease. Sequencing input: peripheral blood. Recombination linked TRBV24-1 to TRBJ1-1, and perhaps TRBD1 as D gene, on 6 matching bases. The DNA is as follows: TGTGCCACCAGTGATACGGGAGGGGGTGAAGCTTTCTTT. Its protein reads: CATSDTGGGEAFF.